This TCR beta chain originates from a study of shared clonotypes between healthy human individuals. Findings and caveats of the study: When compared with the clonotypes that were shared by all four sorted-subset donors, the non-shared clonotypes turned out to have lower generation probabilities.

Profiling relied on immunoSEQ multiplex PCR, and the TCRdb table lists in-frame clones only, not all of them. The table has about 2.4 million clones, 93% seen once. This clone was detected once. Its specificity is unknown. This CDR3 region has 14 residues. Trimming shortened V by 8 bases and J by 0 bases, and 10 bases separated the two germline ends. From germline, CDR1 is MNHNY and CDR2 SVGAGI (reference sequence). V is TRBV6-6 and J is TRBJ1-4; D unclear. The receptor comes from a man aged 18 to 29 in good health. Some clones in this sample may be carry-over from other donors' samples. What was sequenced was naive CD4+ T cells from PBMCs. The subset denotes: CD45RA+ positively selected. In DNA form, the CDR3 reads TGTGCCAGCGCACGTGGAGCAACTAATGAAAAACTGTTTTTT. Translated: CASARGATNEKLFF.